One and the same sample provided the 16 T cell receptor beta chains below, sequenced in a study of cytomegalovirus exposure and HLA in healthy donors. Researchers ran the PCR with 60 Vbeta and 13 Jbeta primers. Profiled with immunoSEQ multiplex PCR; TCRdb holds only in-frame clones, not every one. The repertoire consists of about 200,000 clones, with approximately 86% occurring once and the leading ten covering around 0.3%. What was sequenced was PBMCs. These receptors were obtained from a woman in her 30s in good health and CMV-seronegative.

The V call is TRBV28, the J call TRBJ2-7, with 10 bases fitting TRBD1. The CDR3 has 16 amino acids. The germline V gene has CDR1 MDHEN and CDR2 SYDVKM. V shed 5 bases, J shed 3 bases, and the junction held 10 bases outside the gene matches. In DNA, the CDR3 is TGTGCCAGCAGTACTGGATCGGGACAGGGGTTCTACGAGCAGTACTTC. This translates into CASSTGSGQGFYEQYF.

The CDR3 is CASSLQGIRETQYF. The CDR3 DNA reads as TGTGCCAGCAGCTTGCAGGGGATCCGGGAGACCCAGTACTTC. This chain joins TRBV5-4 and TRBJ2-5; TRBD1 is a possible D gene (6 bases). The CDR3 spans 14 residues. Germline V gives CDR1 SGHNT, CDR2 YYREEE (reference sequence). V lost 1 base, J lost 5 bases, and 12 bases lay in between.

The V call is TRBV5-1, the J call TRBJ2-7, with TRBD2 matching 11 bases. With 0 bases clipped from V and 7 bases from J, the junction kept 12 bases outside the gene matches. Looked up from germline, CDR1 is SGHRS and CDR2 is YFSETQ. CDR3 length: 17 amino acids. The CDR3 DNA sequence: TGCGCCAGCAGCTTGGCCCCTAGCGGGGGGACCCTTTGGGAGCAGTACTTC. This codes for CASSLAPSGGTLWEQYF.

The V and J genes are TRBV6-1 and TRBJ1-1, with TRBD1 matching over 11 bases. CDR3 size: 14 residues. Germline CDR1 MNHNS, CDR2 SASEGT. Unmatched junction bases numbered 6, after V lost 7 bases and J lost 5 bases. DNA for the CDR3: TGTGCCAGCACCCGGACAGGGGGCGAGACTGAAGCTTTCTTT. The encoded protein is CASTRTGGETEAFF.

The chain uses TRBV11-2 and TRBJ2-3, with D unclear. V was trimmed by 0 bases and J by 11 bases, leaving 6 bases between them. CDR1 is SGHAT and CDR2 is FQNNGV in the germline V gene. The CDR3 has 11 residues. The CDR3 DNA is TGTGCCAGCAGCTTAGACCATAGGCAGTATTTT. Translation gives CASSLDHRQYF.

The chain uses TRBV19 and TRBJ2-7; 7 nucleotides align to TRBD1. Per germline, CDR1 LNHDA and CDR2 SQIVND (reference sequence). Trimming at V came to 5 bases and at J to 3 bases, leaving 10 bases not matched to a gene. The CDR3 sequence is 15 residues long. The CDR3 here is CASSASTGSHYEQYF. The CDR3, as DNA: TGTGCCAGTAGTGCCTCGACAGGGTCTCACTACGAGCAGTACTTC.

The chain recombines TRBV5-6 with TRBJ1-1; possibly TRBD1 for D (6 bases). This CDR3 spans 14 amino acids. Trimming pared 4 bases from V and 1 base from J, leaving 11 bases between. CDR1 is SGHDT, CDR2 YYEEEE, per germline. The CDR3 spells CASSPDSKNTEAFF. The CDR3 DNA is TGTGCCAGCAGCCCGGACAGTAAGAACACTGAAGCTTTCTTT.

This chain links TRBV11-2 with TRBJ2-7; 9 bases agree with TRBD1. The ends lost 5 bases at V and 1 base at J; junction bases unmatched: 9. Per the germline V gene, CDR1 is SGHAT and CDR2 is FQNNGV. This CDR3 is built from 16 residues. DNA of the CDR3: TGTGCCAGCAGCCCGCCAGGGACAGGGCATTCCTACGAGCAGTACTTC. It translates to CASSPPGTGHSYEQYF. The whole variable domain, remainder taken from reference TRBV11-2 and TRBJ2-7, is EAGVAQSPRYKIIEKRQSVAFWCNPISGHATLYWYQQILGQGPKLLIQFQNNGVVDDSQLPKDRFSAERLKGVDSTLKIQPAKLEDSAVYLCASSPPGTGHSYEQYFGPGTRLTVT.

CDR3 coding DNA: TGTGCCAGCAGCCAAACTGGACAGGGGCAAGAGACCCAGTACTTC. Encoded protein: CASSQTGQGQETQYF. The gene calls are TRBV5-4 and TRBJ2-5; 9 bases are a match to TRBD1. Germline CDR1 and CDR2: SGHNT and YYREEE (reference sequence). With 4 bases clipped from V and 2 bases from J, the junction kept 6 bases outside the gene matches. The CDR3 is 15 amino acids.

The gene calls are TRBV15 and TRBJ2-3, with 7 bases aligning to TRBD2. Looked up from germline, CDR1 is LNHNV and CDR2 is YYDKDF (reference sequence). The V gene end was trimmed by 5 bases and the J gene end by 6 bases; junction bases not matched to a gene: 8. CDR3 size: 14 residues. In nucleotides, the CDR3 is TGTGCCACCAGCCCGACGGGAGGCGAGGATACGCAGTATTTT. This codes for CATSPTGGEDTQYF.

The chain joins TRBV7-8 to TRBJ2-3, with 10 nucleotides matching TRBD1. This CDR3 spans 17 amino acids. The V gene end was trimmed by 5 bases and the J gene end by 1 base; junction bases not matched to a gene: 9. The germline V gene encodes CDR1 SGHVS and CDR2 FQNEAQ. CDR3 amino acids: CASSPRDRGLGTDTQYF. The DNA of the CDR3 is TGTGCCAGCAGCCCCCGGGACAGGGGTTTAGGCACAGATACGCAGTATTTT.

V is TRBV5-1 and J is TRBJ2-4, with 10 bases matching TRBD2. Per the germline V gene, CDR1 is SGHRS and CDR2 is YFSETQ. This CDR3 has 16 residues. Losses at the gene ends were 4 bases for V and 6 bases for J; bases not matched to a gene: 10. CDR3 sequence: CASSPDPAGGLNIQYF. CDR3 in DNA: TGCGCCAGCAGCCCAGACCCAGCGGGAGGGTTAAACATTCAGTACTTC.

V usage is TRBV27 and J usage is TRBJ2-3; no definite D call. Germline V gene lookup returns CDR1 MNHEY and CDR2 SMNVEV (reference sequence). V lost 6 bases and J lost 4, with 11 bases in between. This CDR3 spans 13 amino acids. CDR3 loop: CASSPSVPDTQYF. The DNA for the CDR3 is TGTGCCAGCAGCCCAAGCGTACCAGATACGCAGTATTTT.

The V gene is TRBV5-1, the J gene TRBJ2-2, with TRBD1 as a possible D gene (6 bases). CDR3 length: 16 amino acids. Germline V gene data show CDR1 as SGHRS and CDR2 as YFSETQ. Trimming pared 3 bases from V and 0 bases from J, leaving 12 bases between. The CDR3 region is CASSWTAQANTGELFF. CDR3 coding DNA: TGCGCCAGCAGCTGGACAGCCCAAGCGAACACCGGGGAGCTGTTTTTT.

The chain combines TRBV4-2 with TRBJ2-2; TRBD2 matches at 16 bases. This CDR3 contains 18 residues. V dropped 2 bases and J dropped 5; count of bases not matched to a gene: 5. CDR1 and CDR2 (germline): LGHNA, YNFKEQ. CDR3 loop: CASSQYGTSGRGTGELFF. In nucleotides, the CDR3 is TGTGCCAGCAGCCAATACGGGACTAGCGGGAGGGGGACCGGGGAGCTGTTTTTT.

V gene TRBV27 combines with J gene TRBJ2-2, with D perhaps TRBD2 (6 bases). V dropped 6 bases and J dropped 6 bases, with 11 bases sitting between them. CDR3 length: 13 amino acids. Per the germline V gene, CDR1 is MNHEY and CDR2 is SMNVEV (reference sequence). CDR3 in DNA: TGTGCCAGCAGCGGACTACCCGCCGGGGAGCTGTTTTTT. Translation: CASSGLPAGELFF.